The TCR beta chain described here comes from a study of blood T cells in healthy people across ages. Findings and limits, study-wide: Naive CD4+ cell counts and diversity both ran higher in long-lived than in aged donors.

Primed by a sample-barcoded 5' primer and a J-beta primer mix, a second PCR proceeded for 7 to 11 cycles. MiXCR, applied by TCRdb to the 5' RACE reads, yields one record per CDR3 protein. The data hold around 1,000,000 distinct CDR3 sequences, with roughly a quarter observed a single time. Deletions cut 4 bases from V and 4 bases from J, with 14 bases between. Per the germline V gene, CDR1 is SEHNR and CDR2 is FQNEAQ (reference sequence). This CDR3 contains 14 residues. Turning to this clonotype: No antigen is known for it.

These same records also appear under a second study, on T cells of mothers and their children.

The J gene is TRBJ2-7, the V gene TRBV7-9; tentative D call: TRBD1 (5 bases). The specimen was blood. The sequence was collected from a girl aged 2 to 10 in good health. CDR3 residues: CASSSDRMSYEQYF. The CDR3 DNA is TGTGCCAGCAGCTCCGACAGAATGAGTTACGAGCAGTACTTC.